The subject of this entry is one T cell receptor beta chain. This sample was taken from a study of blood T cell repertoires in COVID-19. Overall study: Spain, Italy and the United States supplied samples that represented acute and convalescent COVID-19.

Assay: immunoSEQ multiplex PCR; the TCRdb copy retains only in-frame clones and omits some. The sample holds nearly 40,000 clones, around four fifths seen once. The sequence was obtained from a man aged 50 to 59 with active or convalescent COVID-19. Sequenced sample: peripheral blood.

CDR3 nucleotides: TGTGCCAGCAGCCTAAGTCCCCCCGACAGAGATGAAGCTTTCTTT. It codes for CASSLSPPDRDEAFF. The V call is TRBV13, the J call TRBJ1-1; D perhaps matches TRBD1 (5 bases). Germline CDR1 PRHDT, CDR2 FYEKMQ (reference sequence). Trimming left V 5 bases short and J 7 bases short, with 20 bases between. This CDR3 region has 15 residues.